The 17 T cell receptor beta chains listed next were all sequenced from one sample in a study of CD8 T cells in Susac syndrome. The RNA, 0.5 to 1 ug, was put through reverse transcription using random hexamers. TCRdb called the immunoSEQ multiplex PCR reads again in MiXCR, with one record for every CDR3 protein. Of about 300,000 distinct CDR3 sequences listed, 85% were seen once; the top ten hold approximately 0.2%. Source material: CD8+ T cells from PBMCs. The receptor set was obtained from a human donor with multiple sclerosis.

The chain joins TRBV6-2 or TRBV6-3 to TRBJ2-1; D is undetermined. The CDR3 sequence is 12 residues long. The V end lost 0 bases, the J end lost 9 bases, and 6 bases lay between the germline ends. Germline loops: CDR1 MNHEY, CDR2 SVGEGT. The CDR3 loop is CASSYSWVEQFF. The CDR3 bases are TGTGCCAGCAGTTACTCCTGGGTTGAGCAGTTCTTC.

The chain employs TRBV4-2 and TRBJ2-1; 7 positions agree with TRBD1. J lost 4 bases, V lost 4 bases, and 7 bases had no gene match. Germline assignment: CDR1 LGHNA and CDR2 YNFKEQ. The CDR3 is made up of 15 amino acids. The CDR3: CASSPTGTKYNEQFF. DNA of the CDR3: TGTGCCAGCAGCCCGACAGGGACCAAATACAATGAGCAGTTCTTC.

The rearrangement joins TRBV29-1 to TRBJ1-1; no firm D call. V was cut by 1 base and J by 1 base, with 10 bases left in between. From germline, CDR1 is SQVTM and CDR2 ANQGSEA. This CDR3 spans 14 amino acids. CDR3 DNA sequence: TGCAGCGTTGAAGTTCCCAGAGAGAACACTGAAGCTTTCTTT. Residues: CSVEVPRENTEAFF.

Comments on this clonotype: The germline gene is not matched at one end of the junction; a read error may be the cause. The chain carries TRBV30 and TRBJ1-5; a possible D gene is TRBD1 (6 bases). The germline CDR1 and CDR2 sequences are GTSNPN and SVGIG (reference sequence). This CDR3 is built from 15 residues. This CDR3 is CAWRVEQGRDQPQLF. The CDR3 DNA is TGTGCCTGGAGGGTTGAACAGGGACGGGATCAGCCCCAGCTTTTT. Together with reference TRBV30 and TRBJ1-5, the CDR3 gives the full variable domain: SQTIHQWPATLVQPVGSPLSLECTVEGTSNPNLYWYRQAAGRGLQLLFYSVGIGQISSEVPQNLSASRPQDRQFILSSKKLLLSDSGFYLCAWRVEQGRDQPQLFGDGTRLSIL.

The chain uses TRBV28 and TRBJ2-7; 15 bases are shared with TRBD2. CDR1 is MDHEN, CDR2 SYDVKM, per germline. The CDR3 has 14 amino acids. Losses at the gene ends were 7 bases for V and 6 bases for J; bases not matched to a gene: 4. For the CDR3, the DNA is TGTGCCAGCACCTGGACTAGCGGGAGGGTCGAGCAGTACTTC. Amino acids: CASTWTSGRVEQYF.

The V call is TRBV18, the J call TRBJ2-7, with 14 bases lining up with TRBD2. Germline CDR1 and CDR2: KGHSH and LQKENI. Germline trimming cut 3 bases from V and 6 bases from J; bases unmatched to any gene: 13. The CDR3 is 18 amino acids. The CDR3 loop is CASSPVRLAGGPMLEQYF. The CDR3, as DNA: TGTGCCAGCTCACCGGTGAGACTAGCGGGAGGGCCTATGCTCGAGCAGTACTTC.

The chain carries TRBV29-1 and TRBJ1-3; possibly TRBD1 for D (5 bases). V lost 4 bases, J lost 4 bases, and 11 bases lay in between. Germline V gives CDR1 SQVTM, CDR2 ANQGSEA. The CDR3 sequence is 13 residues long. The CDR3 coding sequence is TGCAGCGTTGGAAGGCGGGGGGGAAACACCATATATTTT. This translates into CSVGRRGGNTIYF. The entire variable domain, with the rest obtained from reference TRBV29-1 and TRBJ1-3, is as follows: SAVISQKPSRDICQRGTSLTIQCQVDSQVTMMFWYRQQPGQSLTLIATANQGSEATYESGFVIDKFPISRPNLTFSTLTVSNMSPEDSSIYLCSVGRRGGNTIYFGEGSWLTVV.

The chain is built from TRBV27 and TRBJ2-1; tentative D call: TRBD2 (5 bases). Germline V gene lookup returns CDR1 MNHEY and CDR2 SMNVEV (reference sequence). CDR3 length: 13 residues. Trimming removed 3 bases at V and 6 bases at J, with 9 bases between. The CDR3 sequence: CASSFGRVNEQFF. The CDR3 DNA sequence: TGTGCCAGCAGTTTTGGGCGGGTCAATGAGCAGTTCTTC.

The chain uses TRBV27 and TRBJ2-5; 8 nucleotides match TRBD1. The CDR3 is 16 amino acids. The V gene's germline CDR1 is MNHEY and CDR2 SMNVEV (reference sequence). V was pared by 3 bases and J by 0 bases, with 6 bases of the junction left unmatched. DNA for the CDR3: TGTGCCAGCAGTTTGAGGGGACAGGCGTACCAAGAGACCCAGTACTTC. Translated: CASSLRGQAYQETQYF.

CDR3 protein: CASSLLATGVMDTQYF. The CDR3 coding sequence is TGTGCCAGCAGTCTCCTCGCCACAGGGGTAATGGATACGCAGTATTTT. This chain joins TRBV27 and TRBJ2-3; 7 nucleotides align to TRBD1. The CDR3 is made up of 16 amino acids. The V gene's germline CDR1 is MNHEY and CDR2 SMNVEV (reference sequence). J gave up 6 bases and V 5 bases, and 14 bases lay outside the gene matches.

This clonotype was recorded once. The chain combines TRBV13 with TRBJ1-3; no reliable D call. The CDR3 has 16 residues. CDR1 is PRHDT and CDR2 is FYEKMQ in the germline V gene (reference sequence). With 5 bases removed from V and 2 bases from J, the gap between germline ends came to 16 bases. CDR3 bases: TGTGCCAGCAGCCCAACCCCCGACGGAACTGGAAACACCATATATTTT. Translation: CASSPTPDGTGNTIYF.

This clonotype was observed a handful of times. The V call is TRBV12-3 or TRBV12-4, the J call TRBJ2-7; 7 bases map to TRBD1. The CDR3 loop spans 15 amino acids. V trimming: 5 bases; J trimming: 0 bases; junction bases outside the gene matches: 7. CDR3 bases: TGTGCCAGCAGTCTACAGGGGAAACTCTCCTACGAGCAGTACTTC. This gives the protein CASSLQGKLSYEQYF.

V is TRBV27 and J is TRBJ2-4; 10 bases fit TRBD1. V was clipped by 6 bases and J by 5 bases; unmatched bases: 4. Germline V gives CDR1 MNHEY, CDR2 SMNVEV (reference sequence). This CDR3 contains 14 residues. The CDR3, as DNA: TGTGCCAGCAGAAAGGGACAGGGGCAAAACATTCAGTACTTC. Amino acid sequence: CASRKGQGQNIQYF.

The chain recombines TRBV6-2 or TRBV6-3 with TRBJ1-5; D gene unclear. From germline, CDR1 is MNHEY and CDR2 SVGEGT. Trimming stripped 0 bases from V and 0 bases from J, with 9 bases between. CDR3 length equals 16 residues. Here the CDR3 reads CASSYSGPYSNQPQHF. CDR3 in DNA: TGTGCCAGCAGTTACTCGGGCCCCTATAGCAATCAGCCCCAGCATTTT.

For the CDR3, the DNA is TGCAGCGTTGGACCGGGACAGAACTATGGCTACACCTTC. As protein: CSVGPGQNYGYTF. The rearrangement uses TRBV29-1 and TRBJ1-2; 7 nucleotides line up with TRBD1. Germline V gene data show CDR1 as SQVTM and CDR2 as ANQGSEA. The CDR3 sequence is 13 residues long. With 4 bases clipped from V and 2 bases from J, the junction kept 4 bases outside the gene matches. The complete variable domain, with remaining parts taken from reference TRBV29-1 and TRBJ1-2, reads SAVISQKPSRDICQRGTSLTIQCQVDSQVTMMFWYRQQPGQSLTLIATANQGSEATYESGFVIDKFPISRPNLTFSTLTVSNMSPEDSSIYLCSVGPGQNYGYTFGSGTRLTVV.

The sample holds a few counts of this clonotype. The rearrangement joins TRBV27 to TRBJ1-5; a possible D gene is TRBD1 (6 bases). Trimming took off 3 bases at V and 0 bases at J, with 9 bases between the two ends. The CDR3 length is 15 residues. From germline, CDR1 is MNHEY and CDR2 SMNVEV (reference sequence). CDR3 sequence: CASSLFRGSNQPQHF. The CDR3, as DNA: TGTGCCAGCAGTTTGTTCAGGGGTAGCAATCAGCCCCAGCATTTT.

J is TRBJ2-2 and V is TRBV24-1; 9 bases align to TRBD1. CDR1 is KGHDR, CDR2 SFDVKD, per germline. The CDR3 runs 15 residues. The ends lost 0 bases at V and 6 bases at J; junction bases unmatched: 1. In nucleotides, the CDR3 is TGTGCCACCAGTGATTTGCGGACAGGGGCCGGGGAGCTGTTTTTT. Its translation: CATSDLRTGAGELFF.